The next 20 T cell receptor beta chains were all read from a single sample in a study of blood T cell repertoires in COVID-19. Assay: immunoSEQ multiplex PCR; the TCRdb copy retains only in-frame clones and omits some. The sample has tens of thousands of clones; 75% to 90% are singletons. The sample was peripheral blood. These receptors were obtained from an older woman with COVID-19, enrolled during active disease.

As concerns this clone: One junction end disagrees with the germline gene, perhaps due to a read error. The chain links TRBV6-5 to TRBJ2-7; 9 bases are shared with TRBD1. The CDR3 covers 13 residues. Germline-derived CDR1 and CDR2 are MNHEY and SVGAGI. The CDR3 region is CASSYSRGQGRLF. The CDR3 nucleotides are TGTGCCAGCAGTTACTCCCGGGGACAGGGAAGACTGTTC.

The chain couples TRBV28 to TRBJ1-1, with D maybe TRBD1 (5 bases). The CDR3 contains 12 residues. The germline V and J ends were trimmed by 3 bases and 7 bases, with 9 bases remaining between them. Germline CDR1 and CDR2: MDHEN and SYDVKM. CDR3 bases: TGTGCCAGCAGTTTGGGGGGTAGTGAAGCTTTCTTT. Translating gives CASSLGGSEAFF.

The genes are TRBV6-5 and TRBJ2-5, with 7 bases aligning to TRBD1. Trimming cost V 6 bases and J 5 bases; bases outside gene matches: 9. The CDR3 has 14 residues. In germline, CDR1 is MNHEY, CDR2 SVGAGI. CDR3 bases: TGTGCCAGCAGCCGGGACAGTTATTGGGAGACCCAGTACTTC. Translating it yields CASSRDSYWETQYF.

This chain connects TRBV28 to TRBJ1-6, with 8 bases lining up with TRBD1. This CDR3 spans 14 amino acids. Germline CDR1 reads MDHEN; CDR2 reads SYDVKM. The trim removed 5 bases at V and 9 bases at J, leaving 6 bases unmatched. CDR3 DNA sequence: TGTGCCAGCAGTACCTGGACAGGGAGTTCACCCCTCCACTTT. Encoded protein: CASSTWTGSSPLHF.

V usage is TRBV7-2 and J usage is TRBJ2-5; 12 positions agree with TRBD2. Germline loops: CDR1 SGHTA, CDR2 FQGNSA. There are 15 residues in the CDR3. V trimming: 5 bases; J trimming: 4 bases; junction bases outside the gene matches: 5. The CDR3 loop is CASSARTSGVETQYF. The CDR3 DNA is TGTGCCAGCAGCGCCCGGACTAGCGGGGTAGAGACCCAGTACTTC. The complete variable domain, with remaining parts taken from reference TRBV7-2 and TRBJ2-5, reads GAGVSQSPSNKVTEKGKDVELRCDPISGHTALYWYRQSLGQGLEFLIYFQGNSAPDKSGLPSDRFSAERTGGSVSTLTIQRTQQEDSAVYLCASSARTSGVETQYFGPGTRLLVL.

This clone was detected once. The chain joins TRBV2 to TRBJ1-2, with 7 nucleotides matching TRBD1. CDR1 and CDR2 (germline): SNHLY, FYNNEI. CDR3 length equals 13 residues. J gave up 2 bases and V 5 bases, and 2 bases lay outside the gene matches. CDR3: CASSPTGNYGYTF. The DNA of the CDR3 is TGTGCCAGCAGTCCGACAGGGAACTATGGCTACACCTTC.

CDR3 sequence reads: CAWSVPDRNTEAFF. The CDR3 bases are TGTGCCTGGAGTGTCCCGGACAGGAACACTGAAGCTTTCTTT. The genes are TRBV30 and TRBJ1-1; D possibly corresponds to TRBD1 (6 bases). V was clipped by 0 bases and J by 1 base, with 9 bases between them. This CDR3 is built from 14 residues. CDR1 is GTSNPN, CDR2 SVGIG, per germline (reference sequence). Together with reference TRBV30 and TRBJ1-1, the CDR3 gives the full variable domain: SQTIHQWPATLVQPVGSPLSLECTVEGTSNPNLYWYRQAAGRGLQLLFYSVGIGQISSEVPQNLSASRPQDRQFILSSKKLLLSDSGFYLCAWSVPDRNTEAFFGQGTRLTVV.

The J gene is TRBJ2-7, the V gene TRBV5-1, with D possibly matching TRBD2 (6 bases). V lost 4 bases, J lost 1 base, and 12 bases lay in between. The germline gives CDR1 SGHRS, CDR2 YFSETQ. This CDR3 region has 14 residues. CDR3 sequence: CASSARTISYEQYF. In DNA form, the CDR3 reads TGCGCCAGCAGCGCCCGGACTATTTCCTACGAGCAGTACTTC.

This sequence joins TRBV7-8 and TRBJ1-6; 7 bases map to TRBD1. CDR1 SGHVS and CDR2 FQNEAQ come from the germline V gene. The CDR3 runs to 16 residues. V lost 1 base to trimming and J lost 7 bases; unmatched junction nucleotides: 7. The chain's CDR3 is CASSLGGDRVNSPLHF. In DNA, the CDR3 is TGTGCCAGCAGCTTAGGAGGTGACAGGGTAAATTCACCCCTCCACTTT.

The chain has TRBV7-2 and TRBJ2-7; 10 nucleotides match TRBD1. With 1 base clipped from V and 4 bases from J, the junction kept 7 bases outside the gene matches. This CDR3 has 16 residues. Germline V CDR1 and CDR2: SGHTA, FQGNSA. The DNA of the CDR3 is TGTGCCAGCAGCTTAGAGAGGACAGGGGGTAGGTACGAGCAGTACTTC. It codes for CASSLERTGGRYEQYF.

This chain joins TRBV9 and TRBJ2-3, with D unclear. Trimming pared 2 bases from V and 1 base from J, leaving 8 bases between. This CDR3 spans 14 amino acids. Germline loops: CDR1 SGDLS, CDR2 YYNGEE. Written as DNA, the CDR3 is TGTGCCAGCAGCGTGTTGCAGGGCACAGATACGCAGTATTTT. This translates into CASSVLQGTDTQYF.

V is TRBV9 and J is TRBJ2-1; TRBD2 agrees at 7 bases. V shed 0 bases, J shed 4 bases, and the junction held 25 bases outside the gene matches. The CDR3 has 22 residues. In germline, CDR1 is SGDLS, CDR2 YYNGEE. As DNA, the CDR3 is TGTGCCAGCAGCGTAGCTTTAGTAAGTTCGGGTACGGGAGGTTCCCTGTACAATGAGCAGTTCTTC. This sequence encodes CASSVALVSSGTGGSLYNEQFF.

The chain carries TRBV5-4 and TRBJ1-1; no firm D call. The CDR3 runs 13 residues. Germline lookup yields CDR1 SGHNT and CDR2 YYREEE (reference sequence). V dropped 2 bases and J dropped 1 base, with 6 bases sitting between them. For the CDR3, the DNA is TGTGCCAGCAGCTTCCAGTCGAACACTGAAGCTTTCTTT. Translating it yields CASSFQSNTEAFF.

The rearrangement joins TRBV5-5 to TRBJ1-2; 7 bases fit TRBD1. V was pared by 4 bases and J by 4 bases, with 10 bases of the junction left unmatched. The CDR3 extends over 15 amino acids. Germline V gene sequence: CDR1 SGHKS, CDR2 YYEKEE (reference sequence). In nucleotides, the CDR3 is TGTGCCAGCAGCGTAACCGGGACAGCGAGCTATGGCTACACCTTC. Residues: CASSVTGTASYGYTF.

This sequence joins TRBV5-1 and TRBJ2-2; 9 bases agree with TRBD1. The CDR3 covers 18 residues. From germline, CDR1 is SGHRS and CDR2 YFSETQ. Trimming took 4 bases from V and 2 from J; bases not matched to a gene: 12. This CDR3 reads CASSPRTRDRENTGELFF. CDR3 coding DNA: TGCGCCAGCAGCCCTCGAACCCGGGACAGGGAAAACACCGGGGAGCTGTTTTTT.

This clone has only a few counts. The CDR3 here is CASSPPTGLAGGQYF. Here the CDR3 DNA reads TGTGCCAGCTCACCACCAACGGGACTAGCGGGAGGGCAGTACTTC. V usage is TRBV18 and J usage is TRBJ2-4; TRBD2 aligns across 16 bases. Per germline, CDR1 KGHSH and CDR2 LQKENI. The length of the CDR3 is 15 residues. J was trimmed by 13 bases and V by 0 bases; bases with no gene match: 3.

The chain has TRBV29-1 and TRBJ1-2; 9 bases line up with TRBD1. Trimming at V came to 7 bases and at J to 8 bases, leaving 11 bases not matched to a gene. There are 13 residues in the CDR3. Per germline, CDR1 SQVTM and CDR2 ANQGSEA. The DNA for the CDR3 is TGCAGCGCCGACCCGGGACAGGGTAACGGCTACACCTTC. It encodes CSADPGQGNGYTF. The full variable domain, in which reference TRBV29-1 and TRBJ1-2 provide the parts outside the CDR3, is SAVISQKPSRDICQRGTSLTIQCQVDSQVTMMFWYRQQPGQSLTLIATANQGSEATYESGFVIDKFPISRPNLTFSTLTVSNMSPEDSSIYLCSADPGQGNGYTFGSGTRLTVV.

This chain joins TRBV28 and TRBJ1-2; D remains unclear. Germline V CDR1 and CDR2: MDHEN, SYDVKM. Deletions cut 5 bases from V and 4 bases from J, with 14 bases between. The CDR3 runs to 14 residues. The CDR3: CASSVSIPFYGYTF. The DNA for the CDR3 is TGTGCCAGCAGTGTCAGTATTCCCTTCTATGGCTACACCTTC.

The chain employs TRBV28 and TRBJ1-5; 9 nucleotides line up with TRBD1. This CDR3 is 19 amino acids long. Germline V gives CDR1 MDHEN, CDR2 SYDVKM. The J segment lost 0 bases and the V segment lost 3 bases, leaving 12 bases of the junction unmatched. This CDR3 reads CASSFLQGALIYSNQPQHF. CDR3 in DNA: TGTGCCAGCAGTTTTTTACAGGGGGCTCTAATTTATAGCAATCAGCCCCAGCATTTT.

This clone was seen once. The J gene is TRBJ1-5, the V gene TRBV5-1; TRBD1 aligns across 7 bases. V trimming: 1 base; J trimming: 5 bases; junction bases outside the gene matches: 3. The CDR3 loop spans 14 amino acids. Germline V gene sequence: CDR1 SGHRS, CDR2 YFSETQ. For the CDR3, the DNA is TGCGCCAGCAGCTTGCGACAGGGTGATCAGCCCCAGCATTTT. It translates to CASSLRQGDQPQHF.